These 27 T cell receptor beta chains were sequenced from one sample in a study of shared clonotypes between healthy human individuals. TCRdb's copy holds only in-frame clones and misses some; the assay was immunoSEQ multiplex PCR. The sample records some 680,000 clones, 73% being singletons. Sequencing was done on a sample of memory CD4+ T cells sorted from blood. Described subset: CD45RA-negative fraction. The receptors were sampled from a woman in her 30s in good health.

This clone was seen once. This chain connects TRBV27 to TRBJ2-1; perhaps TRBD2 as D (5 bases). The CDR3 has 12 residues. Trimming stripped 5 bases from V and 14 bases from J, with 16 bases between. Germline values: CDR1 MNHEY, CDR2 SMNVEV (reference sequence). For the CDR3, the DNA is TGTGCCAGCAGTCGTTTGAGGGAGAGGGAGTTCTTC. Protein: CASSRLREREFF.

This chain links TRBV25-1 with TRBJ2-7; D possibly corresponds to TRBD2 (5 bases). This CDR3 region has 15 residues. Trimming pared 4 bases from V and 3 bases from J, leaving 16 bases between. Germline V lookup: CDR1 MGHDK, CDR2 SYGVNS. The CDR3 loop is CASSATRNGGYEQYF. Written as DNA, the CDR3 is TGTGCCAGCAGTGCCACTAGGAACGGAGGCTACGAGCAGTACTTC.

At least ten counts were recorded for this clone. The chain has TRBV19 and TRBJ1-1, with D hard to call. Trimming took 4 bases from V and 5 from J, leaving 8 bases between them. The CDR3 is 12 amino acids. The germline CDR1 and CDR2 sequences are LNHDA and SQIVND (reference sequence). CDR3 region: CASSNWRTEAFF. CDR3 bases: TGTGCCAGTAGTAATTGGAGGACTGAAGCTTTCTTT.

The V gene is TRBV29-1, the J gene TRBJ1-5; a weak D match, TRBD1 (6 bases). V gave up 0 bases and J gave up 4 bases, with 10 bases separating them. Germline V gives CDR1 SQVTM, CDR2 ANQGSEA. This CDR3 is 14 amino acids long. The CDR3 here is CSVEEGGNNQPQHF. As DNA, the CDR3 is TGCAGCGTTGAAGAAGGGGGGAATAATCAGCCCCAGCATTTT.

DNA for the CDR3: TGCGCCAGCAGCTTGGGGGACAGTCGGACTGAAGCTTTCTTT. Translated: CASSLGDSRTEAFF. The V call is TRBV5-1, the J call TRBJ1-1, with 7 bases matching TRBD1. This CDR3 comprises 14 residues. CDR1 is SGHRS and CDR2 is YFSETQ in the germline V gene. V lost 0 bases, J lost 5 bases, and 4 bases stayed unmatched.

Ten or more counts support this clone. The CDR3 DNA is TGTGCCAGCAGCTTAGGGGCGGGAGGGGGCAGCACAGATACGCAGTATTTT. This gives the protein CASSLGAGGGSTDTQYF. The J gene is TRBJ2-3, the V gene TRBV7-2; 9 bases align to TRBD2. The V gene end was trimmed by 1 base and the J gene end by 0 bases; junction bases not matched to a gene: 5. Germline V gene data show CDR1 as SGHTA and CDR2 as FQGNSA. The CDR3 totals 17 residues.

This chain uses TRBV7-2 with TRBJ1-2; D call uncertain. CDR1 and CDR2 from the germline V gene are SGHTA and FQGNSA. The V and J ends lost 7 bases and 0 bases respectively, with 9 bases between them. The CDR3 contains 13 residues. CDR3 loop: CASTAGPNYGYTF. Written as DNA, the CDR3 is TGTGCCAGCACTGCCGGCCCTAACTATGGCTACACCTTC.

The chain combines TRBV5-1 with TRBJ2-3; D tentatively fits TRBD1 or TRBD2 (6 bases each). V lost 2 bases and J lost 2, with 18 bases in between. CDR1 is SGHRS and CDR2 is YFSETQ in the germline V gene. The CDR3 spans 17 residues. CDR3 sequence reads: CASSFRAGGGYTDTQYF. As DNA, the CDR3 is TGCGCCAGCAGCTTTAGGGCCGGGGGCGGATACACAGATACGCAGTATTTT.

This chain's CDR3 is CASSDPGQGLSNEKLFF. CDR3 nucleotide sequence: TGTGCCAGCAGTGACCCGGGGCAGGGCTTATCTAATGAAAAACTGTTTTTT. V and J are TRBV2 and TRBJ1-4; weak D call: TRBD1 (5 bases). Trimming pared 3 bases from V and 3 bases from J, leaving 17 bases between. The CDR3 extends over 17 amino acids. CDR1 is SNHLY, CDR2 FYNNEI, per germline.

This clone came up once. This chain joins TRBV28 and TRBJ1-2; D uncertain. V shed 4 bases and J shed 4 bases, with 4 bases lying between them. CDR1 MDHEN and CDR2 SYDVKM come from the germline V gene. The CDR3 is made up of 11 amino acids. The CDR3 reads CASSYSYGYTF. The CDR3 DNA is TGTGCCAGCAGTTACAGCTATGGCTACACCTTC.

About this clone: This sample includes further DNA sequences coding for the same CDR3. The V and J genes are TRBV19 and TRBJ1-5; tentative D call: TRBD1 (6 bases). There are 16 residues in the CDR3. The V gene lost 3 bases and the J gene lost 3 bases, with 15 bases spanning the gap. Germline loops: CDR1 LNHDA, CDR2 SQIVND (reference sequence). CDR3 amino acids: CASSIATGSSNQPQHF. DNA of the CDR3: TGTGCCAGTAGTATCGCCACAGGGAGCTCCAATCAGCCCCAGCATTTT.

The gene calls are TRBV2 and TRBJ1-2, with no clear D. Germline V CDR1 and CDR2: SNHLY, FYNNEI. This CDR3 is built from 14 residues. V shed 1 base and J shed 4 bases, with 10 bases lying between them. CDR3 residues: CASSEGSESYGYTF. The DNA for the CDR3 is TGTGCCAGCAGTGAAGGGTCAGAAAGCTATGGCTACACCTTC.

This sequence joins TRBV10-3 and TRBJ2-3; 9 nucleotides line up with TRBD2. The CDR3 loop spans 16 amino acids. Losses at the gene ends were 4 bases for V and 5 bases for J; bases not matched to a gene: 10. Per the germline V gene, CDR1 is ENHRY and CDR2 is SYGVKD. Written as DNA, the CDR3 is TGTGCCATCAGTGGAGGTAGCGGGAGAATTGGAGATACGCAGTATTTT. Translation gives CAISGGSGRIGDTQYF.

The rearrangement joins TRBV7-9 to TRBJ2-7; D may be TRBD1 (5 bases). Germline assignment: CDR1 SEHNR and CDR2 FQNEAQ (reference sequence). CDR3 size: 12 residues. The ends were cut back, 8 bases at V and 3 bases at J, with 11 bases in the middle. CDR3 amino acids: CASLQVLYEQYF. In DNA form, the CDR3 reads TGTGCCAGCTTACAGGTCCTCTACGAGCAGTACTTC. Full variable domain (outside the CDR3, taken from reference TRBV7-9 and TRBJ2-7): DTGVSQNPRHKITKRGQNVTFRCDPISEHNRLYWYRQTLGQGPEFLTYFQNEAQLEKSRLLSDRFSAERPKGSFSTLEIQRTEQGDSAMYLCASLQVLYEQYFGPGTRLTVT.

The CDR3, as DNA: TGTGCCAGCACCCTTCGGGCGTTCACCGGGGAGCTGTTTTTT. It translates to CASTLRAFTGELFF. This chain joins TRBV28 and TRBJ2-2; no clear D gene. The V end was cut by 7 bases, the J end by 4 bases, with 13 bases between. Germline loops: CDR1 MDHEN, CDR2 SYDVKM. The CDR3 runs to 14 residues.

The genes are TRBV7-2 and TRBJ2-1, with 7 positions matching TRBD2. V trimming: 3 bases; J trimming: 0 bases; junction bases outside the gene matches: 5. Germline CDR1 SGHTA, CDR2 FQGNSA. The CDR3 spans 16 residues. CDR3 nucleotide sequence: TGTGCCAGCAGCTTCCTGGCGGGAGTCTCCTACAATGAGCAGTTCTTC. Its protein is CASSFLAGVSYNEQFF.

The chain joins TRBV7-2 to TRBJ2-1; TRBD2 matches 9 bases. The CDR3 sequence is 17 residues long. Germline-derived CDR1 and CDR2 are SGHTA and FQGNSA. V was clipped by 1 base and J by 3 bases; unmatched bases: 7. For the CDR3, the DNA is TGTGCCAGCAGCTTAGTCAGAGCGGGAGGACTCTACAATGAGCAGTTCTTC. It specifies CASSLVRAGGLYNEQFF.

This rearrangement joins TRBV7-9 to TRBJ2-7; D unclear. The V gene's germline CDR1 is SEHNR and CDR2 FQNEAQ (reference sequence). The CDR3 is 13 residues long. With 5 bases removed from V and 2 bases from J, the gap between germline ends came to 10 bases. The CDR3: CASSLDLTYEQYF. The CDR3 DNA follows: TGTGCCAGCAGCCTTGACCTAACCTACGAGCAGTACTTC. Full variable domain (remainder filled in from reference TRBV7-9 and TRBJ2-7): DTGVSQNPRHKITKRGQNVTFRCDPISEHNRLYWYRQTLGQGPEFLTYFQNEAQLEKSRLLSDRFSAERPKGSFSTLEIQRTEQGDSAMYLCASSLDLTYEQYFGPGTRLTVT.

The V call is TRBV30, the J call TRBJ2-5, with 7 bases lining up with TRBD2. The CDR3 extends over 13 amino acids. The junction had 6 bases not matched to a gene; V was cut back by 3 bases and J by 5 bases. Germline V lookup: CDR1 GTSNPN, CDR2 SVGIG (reference sequence). The CDR3 here is CAWRRAGFETQYF. CDR3 sequence (DNA): TGTGCCTGGAGGAGAGCGGGGTTTGAGACCCAGTACTTC. Variable domain in full (rest from reference TRBV30 and TRBJ2-5): SQTIHQWPATLVQPVGSPLSLECTVEGTSNPNLYWYRQAAGRGLQLLFYSVGIGQISSEVPQNLSASRPQDRQFILSSKKLLLSDSGFYLCAWRRAGFETQYFGPGTRLLVL.

A few counts support this clone. The V and J genes are TRBV5-1 and TRBJ1-2; D remains unclear. Looked up from germline, CDR1 is SGHRS and CDR2 is YFSETQ. Deletions cut 0 bases from V and 7 bases from J, with 10 bases between. This CDR3 is built from 13 residues. The CDR3 loop reads CASSLAPPSGYTF. For the CDR3, the DNA is TGCGCCAGCAGCTTGGCCCCTCCTAGTGGCTACACCTTC.

Points on this clone: The same CDR3 arises from other DNA sequences in this sample as well. The V gene is TRBV11-2, the J gene TRBJ1-1; D might be TRBD1 (5 bases). This CDR3 is 15 amino acids long. V dropped 0 bases and J dropped 2 bases, with 10 bases sitting between them. Germline V CDR1 and CDR2: SGHAT, FQNNGV. This chain's CDR3 is CASSLDLGGNTEAFF. CDR3 nucleotides: TGTGCCAGCAGCTTAGATTTGGGGGGAAACACTGAAGCTTTCTTT.

The chain recombines TRBV29-1 with TRBJ2-2; a possible D gene is TRBD1 (5 bases). The CDR3 sequence is 14 residues long. Deletions cut 7 bases from V and 6 bases from J, with 18 bases between. Germline lookup yields CDR1 SQVTM and CDR2 ANQGSEA. DNA for the CDR3: TGCAGCGCCAGACAGTCAACAAGCCCCGGGGAGCTGTTTTTT. This gives the protein CSARQSTSPGELFF.

There are a few counts of this clone. The V and J genes are TRBV19 and TRBJ2-7, with D possibly called TRBD1 or TRBD2 (5 bases each). The CDR3 extends over 14 amino acids. Trimming removed 5 bases from V and 0 bases from J, with 11 bases in between. Germline assignment: CDR1 LNHDA and CDR2 SQIVND (reference sequence). The CDR3 spells CASSEGRSSYEQYF. The CDR3 coding sequence is TGTGCCAGTAGTGAGGGACGAAGCTCCTACGAGCAGTACTTC.

V usage is TRBV19 and J usage is TRBJ2-2; D uncertain. This CDR3 has 13 amino acids. Germline CDR1 reads LNHDA; CDR2 reads SQIVND (reference sequence). The V gene lost 9 bases and the J gene lost 5 bases, with 13 bases spanning the gap. CDR3 in amino acids: CASSRRVTGELFF. The CDR3 coding sequence is TGTGCCAGCAGCCGCCGGGTAACCGGGGAGCTGTTTTTT.

The rearrangement uses TRBV11-2 and TRBJ1-5; D is unresolved. The CDR3 sequence is 13 residues long. Germline-derived CDR1 and CDR2 are SGHAT and FQNNGV. The germline V and J ends were trimmed by 5 bases and 0 bases, with 5 bases remaining between them. CDR3 region: CASSITSNQPQHF. The CDR3 DNA reads as TGTGCCAGCAGCATTACTAGCAATCAGCCCCAGCATTTT.

This sequence joins TRBV6-5 and TRBJ2-7, with 9 bases identical to TRBD1. With 2 bases clipped from V and 5 bases from J, the junction kept 10 bases outside the gene matches. There are 16 residues in the CDR3. CDR1 and CDR2 (germline): MNHEY, SVGAGI. The CDR3 loop reads CASSYRPGTGYNEQYF. The CDR3 nucleotides read TGTGCCAGCAGTTACCGCCCCGGGACAGGGTATAACGAGCAGTACTTC.

The CDR3 sequence: CAWSRGTKYNEQFF. The CDR3, as DNA: TGTGCCTGGTCGAGGGGTACCAAATACAATGAGCAGTTCTTC. The chain employs TRBV30 and TRBJ2-1; D may be TRBD1 or TRBD2 (5 bases each). Deletions cut 5 bases from V and 4 bases from J, with 15 bases between. Germline V lookup: CDR1 GTSNPN, CDR2 SVGIG (reference sequence). The CDR3 spans 14 residues.